This T cell receptor beta chain emerged from a study of vaccination and CD4 T cells after COVID-19. Sequencing of the DNA from cultured CD4+ T cells was carried out with the Oncomine TCR Beta short-read assay. A single record per CDR3 protein comes from TCRdb applying MiXCR to the PCR reads. The top ten clones hold over 7.5% of a sample with fewer than 15,000 distinct CDR3 sequences, about two fifths of them seen once. Treatment specified: roughly ten-day PBMC culture with coronavirus spike peptide pools or control peptides (ViraFEST assay). The V gene end was trimmed by 11 bases and the J gene end by 0 bases; junction bases not matched to a gene: 14. The CDR3 covers 16 residues. Germline CDR1 is MNHEY and CDR2 is SMNVEV (reference sequence). Notes on this clonotype: What it binds is not known.

The chain employs TRBV27 and TRBJ2-7; TRBD2 matches at 9 bases. The specimen comprised CD4+ T cells from blood, cultured in vitro, sampled after SARS-CoV-2 vaccination. This TCR was recovered from a human donor who had recovered from COVID-19. CDR3 DNA: TGTGCCGGCACGACTAGCGGAGGCAGGAGCTCCTACGAGCAGTACTTC. Its translation: CAGTTSGGRSSYEQYF.